The 28 T cell receptor beta chains presented below share a single source sample, sequenced in a study of T cells in Graves' hyperthyroidism and ophthalmopathy. RNA transcripts served as the template for amplifying TCR beta CDR3 regions. The HTBI set primed first-round TCR CDR3 RT-PCR. TCRdb analysed the multiplex PCR reads with MiXCR anew, one entry per CDR3 protein. This table holds approximately 690,000 distinct CDR3 sequences, under 25% found once. The sequencing input was blood. All receptors come from a man aged 30-40 years with Graves' ophthalmopathy.

The table lists this clonotype with many counts. The rearrangement links TRBV5-1 to TRBJ2-3; tentative D call: TRBD2 (6 bases). With 3 bases removed from V and 1 base from J, the gap between germline ends came to 15 bases. The CDR3 is 16 amino acids. CDR1 is SGHRS and CDR2 is YFSETQ in the germline V gene. In DNA form, the CDR3 reads TGCGCCAGCAGCTGGACCATGACGGGGGGCACAGATACGCAGTATTTT. This gives the protein CASSWTMTGGTDTQYF.

This clonotype was detected many times. The chain links TRBV5-5 to TRBJ2-3, with TRBD1 identical over 7 bases. Unmatched junction bases numbered 11, after V lost 0 bases and J lost 1 base. The CDR3 loop spans 18 amino acids. Germline-derived CDR1 and CDR2 are SGHKS and YYEKEE (reference sequence). The CDR3: CASSLDTTGTEGTDTQYF. CDR3 nucleotides: TGTGCCAGCAGCTTGGATACCACCGGGACAGAAGGCACAGATACGCAGTATTTT.

Many counts were recorded for this clonotype. The chain links TRBV30 to TRBJ1-2; no clear D. The V and J ends lost 6 bases and 6 bases respectively, with 8 bases between them. CDR1 and CDR2 (germline): GTSNPN, SVGIG (reference sequence). The CDR3 is 10 residues long. The CDR3 is CACREDGYTF. In nucleotides, the CDR3 is TGTGCCTGCCGGGAGGATGGCTACACCTTC.

This clonotype has ten or more counts. In DNA form, the CDR3 reads TGTGCCAGCAGCTTAGCAATCACCAGCCATAGCGGGGAGCTGTTTTTT. Protein sequence: CASSLAITSHSGELFF. The chain employs TRBV11-2 and TRBJ2-2; no firm D call. This CDR3 is 16 amino acids long. Germline V CDR1 and CDR2: SGHAT, FQNNGV. The ends were cut back, 1 base at V and 7 bases at J, with 16 bases in the middle.

The V call is TRBV7-2, the J call TRBJ1-5; D is unclear. The V end was cut by 3 bases, the J end by 4 bases, with 4 bases between. CDR3 length equals 12 residues. Germline V gene lookup returns CDR1 SGHTA and CDR2 FQGNSA. The CDR3 DNA reads as TGTGCCAGCAGCTTCACGAATCAGCCCCAGCATTTT. This codes for CASSFTNQPQHF.

This chain links TRBV20-1 with TRBJ1-1, with a possible D match to TRBD1 (6 bases). V lost 5 bases, J lost 5 bases, and 15 bases lay in between. The CDR3 consists of 13 residues. Germline CDR1 DFQATT, CDR2 SNEGSKA (reference sequence). CDR3 nucleotides: TGCAGTGCTTGGACAGCTGGTTTAACTGAAGCTTTCTTT. This codes for CSAWTAGLTEAFF.

This clonotype was picked up many times. The rearrangement uses TRBV5-1 and TRBJ2-5, with D perhaps TRBD1 (6 bases). Germline V CDR1 and CDR2: SGHRS, YFSETQ. The CDR3 consists of 14 residues. Trimming took off 2 bases at V and 2 bases at J, with 10 bases between the two ends. Here the CDR3 reads CASSFTGQQETQYF. In DNA form, the CDR3 reads TGCGCCAGCAGCTTTACCGGACAGCAAGAGACCCAGTACTTC.

In the case of this clonotype: Given a much more abundant clone one base away, this may be a read error. The chain uses TRBV27 and TRBJ2-3; tentatively, D is TRBD1 (6 bases). V was cut by 8 bases and J by 1 base, with 19 bases left in between. Per germline, CDR1 MNHEY and CDR2 SMNVEV (reference sequence). The CDR3 has 16 amino acids. CDR3 region: CASGGPTGSGTDTQYF. The DNA of the CDR3 is TGTGCCAGCGGCGGTCCAACAGGGAGTGGCACAGATACGCAGTATTTT.

This chain joins TRBV27 and TRBJ2-1; 7 bases fit TRBD2. CDR1 MNHEY and CDR2 SMNVEV come from the germline V gene (reference sequence). V shed 0 bases and J 12 bases; nucleotides not matched to a gene: 5. CDR3 length: 13 amino acids. The CDR3 region is CASSLSATSRQFF. The CDR3 nucleotides are TGTGCCAGCAGTTTATCCGCGACTAGCCGGCAGTTCTTC.

The V call is TRBV2, the J call TRBJ1-3; 8 bases fit TRBD1. Germline V gene lookup returns CDR1 SNHLY and CDR2 FYNNEI. V lost 6 bases and J lost 4; bases outside the gene matches: 8. The CDR3 spans 15 residues. The CDR3, as DNA: TGTGCCAGCAGAATTGGACAGGGCCCCGGAAACACCATATATTTT. It yields the protein CASRIGQGPGNTIYF.

V and J are TRBV5-1 and TRBJ2-4; possibly TRBD1 or TRBD2 for D (6 bases each). The CDR3 loop spans 15 amino acids. Germline CDR1 SGHRS, CDR2 YFSETQ. Trimming took off 3 bases at V and 4 bases at J, with 14 bases between the two ends. CDR3 loop: CASSSQSGAKNIQYF. The CDR3 DNA sequence: TGCGCCAGCAGCTCTCAGTCGGGGGCGAAAAACATTCAGTACTTC.

V gene TRBV7-9 combines with J gene TRBJ1-5, with D tentatively TRBD1 (5 bases). Per germline, CDR1 SEHNR and CDR2 FQNEAQ (reference sequence). V lost 4 bases and J 4 bases, leaving 14 bases between the germline ends. The CDR3 runs to 15 residues. For the CDR3, the DNA is TGTGCCAGCAGCTATTCTGGGGGAAGGAATCAGCCCCAGCATTTT. Translation gives CASSYSGGRNQPQHF.

At least ten counts were recorded for this clonotype. This rearrangement joins TRBV7-2 to TRBJ2-7, with 7 bases lining up with TRBD1. The CDR3 totals 14 residues. Germline CDR1 is SGHTA and CDR2 is FQGNSA. The J segment lost 5 bases and the V segment lost 5 bases, leaving 9 bases of the junction unmatched. CDR3 residues: CASSPRQGVDEQYF. The DNA for the CDR3 is TGTGCCAGCAGCCCCAGACAGGGAGTTGACGAGCAGTACTTC.

The sample holds a few counts of this clonotype. The chain recombines TRBV4-3 with TRBJ2-7; 7 bases agree with TRBD1. V shed 1 base and J 3 bases; nucleotides not matched to a gene: 3. Germline assignment: CDR1 LGHNA and CDR2 YSLEER. The CDR3 consists of 14 residues. CDR3: CASSQAGTDYEQYF. The CDR3 DNA is TGCGCCAGCAGCCAAGCCGGGACAGACTACGAGCAGTACTTC.

Remarks on this clonotype: At one boundary the junction diverges from the germline segment, which might be a read error. The chain uses TRBV12-5 and TRBJ2-7; 11 bases are a match to TRBD2. Germline assignment: CDR1 LGHNT and CDR2 FRNRAP. This CDR3 contains 16 residues. CDR3 region: CASDPRTSGSPYEQNF. The DNA for the CDR3 is TGTGCTAGCGACCCCCGGACTAGCGGGTCACCCTACGAGCAGAACTTC.

This clonotype was counted at least ten times. This chain connects TRBV30 to TRBJ1-2, with D unclear. The ends were cut back, 7 bases at V and 2 bases at J, with 17 bases in the middle. CDR3 length: 14 amino acids. CDR1 and CDR2 from the germline V gene are GTSNPN and SVGIG (reference sequence). The CDR3 is CASESVYTNYGYTF. In DNA, the CDR3 is TGTGCCTCGGAGAGTGTGTACACCAACTATGGCTACACCTTC.

The chain carries TRBV20-1 and TRBJ2-1; D may be TRBD1 (6 bases). Per germline, CDR1 DFQATT and CDR2 SNEGSKA (reference sequence). With 6 bases removed from V and 4 bases from J, the gap between germline ends came to 19 bases. The CDR3 is 15 residues long. This CDR3 reads CSAPGTSNFYNEQFF. CDR3 DNA sequence: TGCAGTGCCCCCGGGACATCGAATTTTTACAATGAGCAGTTCTTC.

CDR3 region: CASPRTGAGGELFF. The CDR3 DNA reads as TGTGCCAGCCCTCGCACCGGGGCGGGCGGGGAGCTGTTTTTT. The genes are TRBV7-8 and TRBJ2-2, with D perhaps being TRBD1 or TRBD2 (5 bases each). The CDR3 contains 14 residues. V gave up 8 bases and J gave up 7 bases, with 17 bases separating them. CDR1 is SGHVS and CDR2 is FQNEAQ in the germline V gene.

This clonotype was counted many times. The genes are TRBV28 and TRBJ2-5; tentative D call: TRBD1 (6 bases). From germline, CDR1 is MDHEN and CDR2 SYDVKM. Deletions cut 3 bases from V and 1 base from J, with 6 bases between. There are 13 residues in the CDR3. DNA for the CDR3: TGTGCCAGCAGTTTGGACAGCCAAGAGACCCAGTACTTC. Translation gives CASSLDSQETQYF.

This clonotype appeared a few times. The rearrangement links TRBV3-1 to TRBJ2-7; 8 bases align to TRBD2. Germline V gene sequence: CDR1 LGHDT, CDR2 YNNKEL (reference sequence). This CDR3 has 15 amino acids. V trimming: 6 bases; J trimming: 0 bases; junction bases outside the gene matches: 7. The CDR3 nucleotides are TGTGCCAGCAGTCGTAGCGGGGAGAGCTCCTACGAGCAGTACTTC. Translated, it gives CASSRSGESSYEQYF.

This clonotype showed up many times. The gene calls are TRBV6-1 and TRBJ1-1; no firm D call. CDR3 length equals 14 residues. V was trimmed by 6 bases and J by 0 bases, leaving 11 bases between them. The germline gives CDR1 MNHNS, CDR2 SASEGT. The CDR3 region is CASRRAVMNTEAFF. The CDR3 DNA follows: TGTGCCAGCAGGAGGGCAGTTATGAACACTGAAGCTTTCTTT.

This clonotype was counted ten times or more. The V gene is TRBV6-2 or TRBV6-3, the J gene TRBJ2-5; possible D gene TRBD2, 5 bases. This CDR3 is built from 14 residues. V lost 7 bases to trimming and J lost 6 bases, with 18 bases between them. Germline CDR1 reads MNHEY; CDR2 reads SVGEGT. The chain's CDR3 is CASTRGPSGKTQYF. The CDR3 DNA sequence: TGTGCCAGCACCAGAGGGCCGTCCGGGAAGACCCAGTACTTC.

This clonotype was counted only a few times. The V and J genes are TRBV29-1 and TRBJ2-5; D gene ambiguous. From germline, CDR1 is SQVTM and CDR2 ANQGSEA. V was cut by 1 base and J by 4 bases, with 13 bases left in between. CDR3 length: 14 residues. CDR3 bases: TGCAGCGTTGAAGGGCAGCCGAGGAGAGAGACCCAGTACTTC. Translated: CSVEGQPRRETQYF.

This clonotype occurred a few times. The chain joins TRBV20-1 to TRBJ2-7; 8 bases line up with TRBD2. The V gene's germline CDR1 is DFQATT and CDR2 SNEGSKA (reference sequence). Germline trimming cut 3 bases from V and 8 bases from J; bases unmatched to any gene: 12. This CDR3 has 14 amino acids. CDR3: CSAREAGLVDKQYF. CDR3 sequence (DNA): TGCAGTGCTAGGGAGGCGGGACTAGTGGACAAGCAGTACTTC.

In this sample, this clonotype turned up a few times. The chain couples TRBV10-3 to TRBJ2-5; no clear D gene. In germline, CDR1 is ENHRY, CDR2 SYGVKD. The length of the CDR3 is 13 residues. Trimming removed 4 bases at V and 1 base at J, with 7 bases between. The CDR3, as DNA: TGTGCCATCAGTGGCGCGCCCCAAGAGACCCAGTACTTC. Translated: CAISGAPQETQYF.

The sample holds many counts of this clonotype. The chain employs TRBV18 and TRBJ2-2; D is unclear. Germline lookup yields CDR1 KGHSH and CDR2 LQKENI. The V gene lost 3 bases and the J gene lost 5 bases, with 13 bases spanning the gap. The CDR3 sequence is 15 residues long. In nucleotides, the CDR3 is TGTGCCAGCTCACCTAAACCAGGACGGACCGGGGAGCTGTTTTTT. It translates to CASSPKPGRTGELFF.

CDR3 amino acids: CASSSGGTYSGNTIYF. In nucleotides, the CDR3 is TGTGCCAGCAGTTCCGGCGGGACATACTCTGGAAACACCATATATTTT. This chain joins TRBV12-3 or TRBV12-4 and TRBJ1-3; weak D call: TRBD1 (6 bases). V lost 4 bases, J lost 0 bases, and 13 bases lay in between. The CDR3 has 16 amino acids.

The CDR3 reads CASSAGESGGYTF. CDR3 coding DNA: TGTGCCAGCAGCGCAGGGGAATCGGGGGGCTACACCTTC. V and J are TRBV7-6 and TRBJ1-2, with a weak D call TRBD1 (6 bases). V lost 5 bases, J lost 8 bases, and 15 bases lay in between. Germline CDR1 SGHVS, CDR2 FNYEAQ. The CDR3 totals 13 residues.